This TCR beta chain originates from a study of patients and donors after allogeneic stem cell transplantation. Germline V CDR1 and CDR2: KGHDR, SFDVKD. The CDR3 has 11 residues. The V and J ends lost 9 bases and 5 bases respectively, with 10 bases between them. MiXCR was run by TCRdb on the RT-PCR reads, yielding one entry per CDR3 protein. Of fewer than 200,000 distinct CDR3 sequences in the sample, approximately 31% were seen once. The receptor's source is a human donor who was either an allogeneic HSCT recipient or a stem cell or donor lymphocyte infusion donor (not recorded which). It is not recorded whose cells these are; they may come from a transplant donor. The J gene is TRBJ2-7, the V gene TRBV24-1; D unclear. Source material: blood, either unsorted or a sorted T cell fraction (not recorded which). The CDR3 DNA follows: TGTGCCACCGCTTTCCAACACGAGCAGTACTTC. Residues: CATAFQHEQYF.